The TCR beta chain described here comes from a study of blood T cells in healthy people across ages. Trimming pared 3 bases from V and 5 bases from J, leaving 10 bases between. The germline gives CDR1 MGHDK, CDR2 SYGVNS. The CDR3 is made up of 14 amino acids. Then a second PCR, running roughly 7 to 11 cycles, was carried out with a sample-barcoded 5' primer and a J-beta primer mix. One entry per CDR3 protein, called by TCRdb with MiXCR from the 5' RACE reads. The table records around 990,000 distinct CDR3 sequences, 30% to 40% of them present only once. The chain carries TRBV25-1 and TRBJ1-4; D is unclear. The sequenced material came from blood. The clonotype comes from a man aged 18 to 30 in good health. The CDR3 region has the DNA TGTGCCAGCAGTGAGGTGCGGTGGAATGAAAAACTGTTTTTT. Protein product: CASSEVRWNEKLFF.